These 19 T cell receptor beta chains share one sample of origin, sequenced in a study of cytomegalovirus exposure and HLA in healthy donors. PCR employed 60 Vbeta and 13 Jbeta primers. Here immunoSEQ multiplex PCR was the method, and the copy in TCRdb shows in-frame clones only, minus some. The data show 130,000 to 150,000 clones, about four fifths seen once. Sequenced material: PBMCs. Receptor source: a young woman in good health and CMV-seropositive.

The chain carries TRBV11-2 and TRBJ2-5, with D perhaps matching TRBD2 (5 bases). The CDR3 length is 15 residues. Germline loops: CDR1 SGHAT, CDR2 FQNNGV. V was trimmed by 3 bases and J by 1 base, leaving 12 bases between them. The CDR3 sequence: CASSFVRGSQETQYF. In DNA form, the CDR3 reads TGTGCCAGCAGCTTTGTCCGGGGATCCCAAGAGACCCAGTACTTC. Together with reference TRBV11-2 and TRBJ2-5, the CDR3 gives the full variable domain: EAGVAQSPRYKIIEKRQSVAFWCNPISGHATLYWYQQILGQGPKLLIQFQNNGVVDDSQLPKDRFSAERLKGVDSTLKIQPAKLEDSAVYLCASSFVRGSQETQYFGPGTRLLVL.

This clone appeared a few times. The V gene is TRBV4-1, the J gene TRBJ1-4, with D possibly being TRBD1 (5 bases). The CDR3 runs 15 residues. V was shortened by 3 bases and J by 5 bases, with 13 bases between the two germline ends. Germline V gives CDR1 MGHRA, CDR2 YSYEKL. DNA for the CDR3: TGCGCCAGCAGCCAGCCAGGGCAGAAGAATGAAAAACTGTTTTTT. Amino acid sequence: CASSQPGQKNEKLFF.

This clone was seen more than once but under ten times. This chain connects TRBV29-1 to TRBJ2-1; 11 bases are shared with TRBD1. Germline V lookup: CDR1 SQVTM, CDR2 ANQGSEA. This CDR3 is built from 14 residues. V trimming: 4 bases; J trimming: 7 bases; junction bases outside the gene matches: 6. CDR3 region: CSVGGTGGGNEQFF. The CDR3 DNA reads as TGCAGCGTTGGAGGGACAGGGGGTGGGAATGAGCAGTTCTTC.

This chain links TRBV7-7 with TRBJ2-2; TRBD2 aligns across 12 bases. V lost 1 base, J lost 0 bases, and 6 bases stayed unmatched. The germline V gene has CDR1 SSHAT and CDR2 FNYEAQ (reference sequence). The CDR3 spans 19 residues. Here the CDR3 reads CASSLVALAGGSNTGELFF. The CDR3 DNA reads TGTGCCAGCAGCTTAGTAGCACTAGCGGGGGGCTCGAACACCGGGGAGCTGTTTTTT. Drawing the rest from reference TRBV7-7 and TRBJ2-2, the complete variable domain is GAGVSQSPRYKVTKRGQDVTLRCDPISSHATLYWYQQALGQGPEFLTYFNYEAQPDKSGLPSDRFSAERPEGSISTLTIQRTEQRDSAMYRCASSLVALAGGSNTGELFFGEGSRLTVL.

The V gene is TRBV19, the J gene TRBJ2-7, with a weak D call TRBD1 (6 bases). Per germline, CDR1 LNHDA and CDR2 SQIVND (reference sequence). This CDR3 contains 15 residues. The V gene lost 3 bases and the J gene lost 0 bases, with 12 bases spanning the gap. The CDR3 loop is CASSMDRDTSYEQYF. As DNA, the CDR3 is TGTGCCAGTAGTATGGACCGGGACACCTCCTACGAGCAGTACTTC.

V is TRBV6-5 and J is TRBJ1-1; no clear D gene. CDR3 length: 15 residues. Germline values: CDR1 MNHEY, CDR2 SVGAGI. Trimming stripped 0 bases from V and 4 bases from J, with 12 bases between. DNA for the CDR3: TGTGCCAGCAGTTACTCGAACCGGGGTGGCACTGAAGCTTTCTTT. Translating it yields CASSYSNRGGTEAFF.

The rearrangement joins TRBV4-2 to TRBJ2-7; D is possibly TRBD2 (6 bases). CDR3 length: 15 amino acids. CDR1 and CDR2 (germline): LGHNA, YNFKEQ. The V and J ends lost 0 bases and 1 base respectively, with 10 bases between them. CDR3 DNA sequence: TGTGCCAGCAGCCAAGATGCCGGGGGTTCCTACGAGCAGTACTTC. Its protein is CASSQDAGGSYEQYF.

The V gene is TRBV9, the J gene TRBJ1-1; D is ambiguous. The V gene lost 0 bases and the J gene lost 2 bases, with 5 bases spanning the gap. The CDR3 loop spans 13 amino acids. CDR1 and CDR2 from the germline V gene are SGDLS and YYNGEE. The DNA of the CDR3 is TGTGCCAGCAGCGTAGACATAAACACTGAAGCTTTCTTT. This gives the protein CASSVDINTEAFF.

This chain links TRBV2 with TRBJ2-7; D is perhaps TRBD1 (6 bases). Between the trimmed V and J ends, which lost 5 bases and 0 bases, there was a span of 11 bases. The CDR3 is 14 residues long. Germline assignment: CDR1 SNHLY and CDR2 FYNNEI. CDR3 bases: TGTGCCAGCAGTCGGGACACCTACTCCTACGAGCAGTACTTC. Translated, it gives CASSRDTYSYEQYF.

CDR3 sequence: CASRRPGQPQHF. Here the CDR3 DNA reads TGTGCCAGCAGGCGGCCGGGGCAGCCCCAGCATTTT. The rearrangement links TRBV28 to TRBJ1-5; D not certain. Per the germline V gene, CDR1 is MDHEN and CDR2 is SYDVKM. The CDR3 is 12 residues long. Between the trimmed V and J ends, which lost 6 bases and 7 bases, there was a span of 10 bases.

The V call is TRBV7-2, the J call TRBJ1-1, with TRBD1 as a possible D gene (5 bases). Trimming removed 1 base at V and 11 bases at J, with 20 bases between. CDR1 is SGHTA and CDR2 is FQGNSA in the germline V gene. This CDR3 contains 15 residues. The DNA of the CDR3 is TGTGCCAGCAGCTTAGTTGGCACAGGCCAAGAAGGGGCTTTCTTT. This sequence encodes CASSLVGTGQEGAFF.

The chain combines TRBV7-9 with TRBJ2-7, with D perhaps TRBD2 (7 bases). Between the trimmed V and J ends, which lost 3 bases and 5 bases, there was a span of 17 bases. The CDR3 has 15 amino acids. Germline values: CDR1 SEHNR, CDR2 FQNEAQ (reference sequence). CDR3 sequence: CASSFGRGGRDEQYF. CDR3 coding DNA: TGTGCCAGCAGCTTTGGCAGGGGAGGGCGGGACGAGCAGTACTTC.

The chain employs TRBV5-8 and TRBJ1-5; TRBD1 matches 9 bases. This CDR3 is built from 15 residues. The ends lost 4 bases at V and 3 bases at J; junction bases unmatched: 5. Germline V gives CDR1 SGHTS, CDR2 YDEGEE. CDR3 DNA: TGTGCCAGCAGCCAATGGACAGGGGACAATCAGCCCCAGCATTTT. Translated: CASSQWTGDNQPQHF.

This clone was found once. V and J are TRBV28 and TRBJ1-5; D remains unclear. In germline, CDR1 is MDHEN, CDR2 SYDVKM. The CDR3 is made up of 15 amino acids. V lost 6 bases and J 2 bases, leaving 14 bases between the germline ends. CDR3 sequence: CASRTSEGGNQPQHF. The CDR3 DNA reads as TGTGCCAGCAGGACCTCCGAGGGTGGCAATCAGCCCCAGCATTTT.

This chain links TRBV30 with TRBJ2-7; tentative D call: TRBD2 (5 bases). V gave up 0 bases and J gave up 8 bases, with 8 bases separating them. Looked up from germline, CDR1 is GTSNPN and CDR2 is SVGIG (reference sequence). This CDR3 region has 11 residues. In DNA, the CDR3 is TGTGCCTGGAGTGTACGGGAAAAGCAGTACTTC. Protein product: CAWSVREKQYF.

The J gene is TRBJ2-7, the V gene TRBV28; a weak D match, TRBD1 (5 bases). Per the germline V gene, CDR1 is MDHEN and CDR2 is SYDVKM. The CDR3 has 13 amino acids. Trimming left V 2 bases short and J 6 bases short, with 11 bases between. The CDR3 DNA sequence: TGTGCCAGCAGTTTAATTCAGGGAAGCGAGCAGTACTTC. Its protein product is CASSLIQGSEQYF.

V is TRBV29-1 and J is TRBJ1-2, with 7 nucleotides matching TRBD1. This CDR3 comprises 12 residues. V lost 6 bases to trimming and J lost 7 bases; unmatched junction nucleotides: 8. Germline V gene data show CDR1 as SQVTM and CDR2 as ANQGSEA. CDR3 loop: CSVETGTLGYTF. Here the CDR3 DNA reads TGCAGCGTCGAGACAGGGACCCTTGGCTACACCTTC.

V gene TRBV2 combines with J gene TRBJ2-3; D possibly corresponds to TRBD2 (6 bases). This CDR3 has 14 amino acids. V was pared by 6 bases and J by 0 bases, with 10 bases between. The V gene's germline CDR1 is SNHLY and CDR2 FYNNEI. CDR3 coding DNA: TGTGCCAGCAGAGGCGGGACTAGCACAGATACGCAGTATTTT. It codes for CASRGGTSTDTQYF.

The gene calls are TRBV15 and TRBJ1-5; TRBD1 is a possible D gene (6 bases). The ends were cut back, 5 bases at V and 0 bases at J, with 17 bases in the middle. The CDR3 has 17 residues. Germline V lookup: CDR1 LNHNV, CDR2 YYDKDF (reference sequence). As DNA, the CDR3 is TGTGCCACCAGCTCCCTACTGGACAGCTATAGCAATCAGCCCCAGCATTTT. Translated, it gives CATSSLLDSYSNQPQHF.